These T cell receptor beta chains were read from a single sample in a study of CD8 T cells in ankylosing spondylitis. Each CDR3 protein is one row after TCRdb ran MiXCR on the 5' RACE reads. The sample consists of over 25,000 distinct CDR3 sequences, approximately 8% of them appearing once. Sequencing input: blood. These receptors came from a male donor with ankylosing spondylitis or in good health (not recorded which). The CDR3 runs from the conserved cysteine through the conserved F or W. Each record gives: D gene, J gene, V gene, clone size, CDR3 DNA, CDR3 protein. A D gene is named only where the DNA matches it firmly. Expanded clones are given a class, and other clones once, few, many or no size at all.

>-|TRBJ1-1|TRBV20-1|-
TGCAGTGCTAGGGCGAGACAGAACACTGAAGCTTTCTTT
CSARARQNTEAFF
>-|TRBJ2-1|TRBV5-1|-
TGCGCCAGCGGACCGGGCAGCTCCTACAATGAGCAGTTCTTC
CASGPGSSYNEQFF
>-|TRBJ1-4|TRBV20-1|few
TGCAGTGCTAGAGATCCGGGTGGGAGGGAAAAACTGTTTTTT
CSARDPGGREKLFF
>-|TRBJ2-3|TRBV27|few
TGTGCCAGCAGTCCGAAAAAAACAGATACGCAGTATTTT
CASSPKKTDTQYF
>-|TRBJ1-5|TRBV11-2|-
TGTGCCAGCAGCTTAGGCCCAGGGATCAATCAGCCCCAGCATTTT
CASSLGPGINQPQHF
>-|TRBJ1-1|TRBV6-5|many
TGTGCCAGCAGTTACTCGAAGGGAATTGAAGCTTTCTTT
CASSYSKGIEAFF
>-|TRBJ1-1|TRBV7-8|many
TGTGCCAGCAGCTTAGGGAAGAACACTGAAGCTTTCTTT
CASSLGKNTEAFF
>TRBD1|TRBJ1-6|TRBV6-6|many
TGTGCCAGCAGGGGCGAGACAGGGGATTCACCCCTCCACTTT
CASRGETGDSPLHF
>-|TRBJ2-2|TRBV28|few
TGTGCCAGCACCCTTCGGACACCCTTTACCGGGGAGCTGTTTTTT
CASTLRTPFTGELFF
>TRBD2|TRBJ2-1|TRBV5-1|few
TGCGCCAGCAGCGCCACTAGCGGGCTTACAAATGAGCAGTTCTTC
CASSATSGLTNEQFF
>-|TRBJ2-2|TRBV7-3|-
TGTGCCAGCAGCTTAAGGTCTGGATCCGGGGAGCTGTTTTTT
CASSLRSGSGELFF
>-|TRBJ2-2|TRBV7-8|many
TGTGCCAGCGTTTGGGGCGGTAGCACCGGGGAGCTGTTTTTT
CASVWGGSTGELFF
>TRBD1|TRBJ2-3|TRBV28|-
TGTGCCAGCAGTCACCGGGGGACAGGGGGAGGGATAAGGGATACGCAGTATTTT
CASSHRGTGGGIRDTQYF
>TRBD2|TRBJ2-3|TRBV7-9|hyperexpanded
TGTGCCAGCAGCGTACGATCCGCCGGGACTAGCGGGGCGGGGACAGATACGCAGTATTTT
CASSVRSAGTSGAGTDTQYF
>-|TRBJ2-4|TRBV29-1|-
TGCAGCGTTGAGGTGTTGGCCAAAAACATTCAGTACTTC
CSVEVLAKNIQYF
>TRBD1|TRBJ2-5|TRBV28|-
TGTGCCAGCAGTTTATGGGACAGGGGGGAGACCCAGTACTTC
CASSLWDRGETQYF
>-|TRBJ2-1|TRBV11-1|many
TGTGCCAGCAGCCGTACATCAAATGAGCAGTTCTTC
CASSRTSNEQFF